This T cell receptor beta chain was identified during a study of T cells in localized non-small cell lung cancer. General observations from the study: Adjacent lung held a median roughly 60 of the top 100 tumor clones.

Generated by immunoSEQ multiplex PCR, the TCRdb table keeps only in-frame clones and is missing some. The sample records under 75,000 clones, roughly nine tenths being singletons. From germline, CDR1 is LNHNV and CDR2 YYDKDF (reference sequence). Trimming removed 2 bases from V and 7 bases from J; junction bases left unmatched: 6. The CDR3 has 16 amino acids. This clone was counted between two and nine times. Its antigen is undetermined. V is TRBV15 and J is TRBJ1-6; 9 nucleotides line up with TRBD1. The specimen was peripheral blood, collected before any cancer treatment. The sequence was collected from a male donor aged 60 or over with stage III squamous cell lung carcinoma. The CDR3: CATSRYPGQGNSPLHF. The CDR3 bases are TGTGCCACCAGCAGATACCCAGGACAGGGGAATTCACCCCTCCACTTT.